These 7 T cell receptor beta chains share one sample of origin, sequenced in a study of CD8 T cells in ankylosing spondylitis. MiXCR, run by TCRdb on the 5' RACE reads, gives a single entry per CDR3 protein. Among under 300,000 distinct CDR3 sequences listed, 18% were seen once. Input material: blood, either unsorted or a sorted T cell fraction (not recorded which). These receptors were obtained from a male donor with ankylosing spondylitis or in good health (not recorded which).

This rearrangement joins TRBV5-1 to TRBJ2-7; D perhaps matches TRBD2 (6 bases). The V end was cut by 5 bases, the J end by 3 bases, with 15 bases between. CDR3 length equals 14 residues. CDR1 is SGHRS and CDR2 is YFSETQ in the germline V gene. The CDR3 here is CASRMSGGSYEQYF. The CDR3 DNA sequence: TGCGCCAGCAGAATGAGCGGAGGGAGCTACGAGCAGTACTTC.

This clonotype has just a few counts. The genes are TRBV27 and TRBJ1-1; maybe TRBD1 (5 bases). The CDR3 runs to 13 residues. V was cut by 5 bases and J by 3 bases, with 10 bases left in between. Germline CDR1 and CDR2: MNHEY and SMNVEV (reference sequence). CDR3 loop: CASSKWGDTEAFF. The CDR3 nucleotides read TGTGCCAGCAGTAAATGGGGGGACACTGAAGCTTTCTTT.

The sample holds many counts of this clonotype. This CDR3 is CSVIGTGPSYNEQFF. The DNA for the CDR3 is TGCAGCGTTATCGGGACAGGTCCCTCCTACAATGAGCAGTTCTTC. The chain couples TRBV29-1 to TRBJ2-1, with TRBD1 matching over 8 bases. Germline V lookup: CDR1 SQVTM, CDR2 ANQGSEA. The CDR3 is 15 amino acids. Losses at the gene ends were 5 bases for V and 0 bases for J; bases not matched to a gene: 6.

This clonotype was recorded many times. The chain is built from TRBV4-3 and TRBJ2-7; TRBD1 matches 8 bases. The CDR3 consists of 15 residues. The V gene end was trimmed by 4 bases and the J gene end by 2 bases; junction bases not matched to a gene: 7. The V gene's germline CDR1 is LGHNA and CDR2 YSLEER. The CDR3 DNA sequence: TGCGCCAGCAGCCCCGGGACAGGCAACACCTACGAGCAGTACTTC. Residues: CASSPGTGNTYEQYF.

The J gene is TRBJ2-7, the V gene TRBV6-2 or TRBV6-3; 7 bases map to TRBD2. CDR1 is MNHEY, CDR2 SVGEGT, per germline. This CDR3 is built from 15 residues. V gave up 6 bases and J gave up 4 bases; unmatched junction bases: 12. CDR3 region: CASSYVLADPYEQYF. The CDR3 DNA reads TGTGCCAGCAGCTACGTCCTAGCGGATCCTTACGAGCAGTACTTC.

This clonotype was picked up a small number of times. V is TRBV29-1 and J is TRBJ1-3, with 9 bases lining up with TRBD1. The V gene's germline CDR1 is SQVTM and CDR2 ANQGSEA. This CDR3 has 15 amino acids. Unmatched junction bases numbered 6, after V lost 5 bases and J lost 1 base. CDR3: CSVKGQGESGNTIYF. In nucleotides, the CDR3 is TGCAGCGTTAAGGGACAGGGAGAGTCTGGAAACACCATATATTTT.

There are a few counts of this clonotype. This chain uses TRBV29-1 with TRBJ2-3; 9 bases map to TRBD1. J was trimmed by 4 bases and V by 0 bases; bases with no gene match: 5. From germline, CDR1 is SQVTM and CDR2 ANQGSEA. This CDR3 has 15 residues. The CDR3 loop is CSVEEGQGDPDTQYF. In DNA, the CDR3 is TGCAGCGTTGAAGAGGGACAGGGTGATCCAGATACGCAGTATTTT.